The present entry profiles one T cell receptor beta chain with its context. No antigen is known for it. TCRdb re-analysed the RT-PCR reads in MiXCR, keeping a single row per CDR3 protein. The repertoire has about 2,800 distinct CDR3 sequences, 75% to 90% of them found once; the top ten carry 8.8%. The CDR3 sequence is 15 residues long. Germline V lookup: CDR1 MNHEY, CDR2 SMNVEV (reference sequence). The V gene end was trimmed by 6 bases and the J gene end by 2 bases; junction bases not matched to a gene: 8. These data are taken from a study of yellow fever vaccine responses in identical twins. The study, taken as a whole, reports: Twins' vaccine T cell response reportedly seemed partly convergent, partly personalized.

The chain is built from TRBV27 and TRBJ1-2; 8 bases agree with TRBD1. Specimen: T cells from blood (PBMCs), unsorted or a sorted subset (not recorded which), collected before or after yellow fever vaccination (not recorded which). This sequence originates from a female donor who received the yellow fever vaccine. The CDR3, as DNA: TGTGCCAGCAGATCCCCAGGGGGCCTCAACTATGGCTACACCTTC. Its protein is CASRSPGGLNYGYTF.